The 26 T cell receptor beta chains below come from one sample, sequenced in a study of control samples from healthy donors and cancer patients. This table comes from immunoSEQ multiplex PCR, and its TCRdb copy is limited to in-frame clones, with some not included. The profile shows 80,000 to 85,000 clones, roughly 90% of them singletons. The specimen was blood. Receptors originate from a woman between 50 and 59 years old in good health.

The rearrangement joins TRBV5-4 to TRBJ2-3, with unresolved D. Deletions cut 9 bases from V and 0 bases from J, with 14 bases between. The CDR3 is 14 residues long. The germline V gene has CDR1 SGHNT and CDR2 YYREEE (reference sequence). CDR3 region: CATRPSYSTDTQYF. The CDR3 nucleotides are TGTGCCACCCGGCCTTCCTATAGCACAGATACGCAGTATTTT.

J is TRBJ1-1 and V is TRBV7-8; 7 positions match TRBD1. CDR3 size: 15 residues. V dropped 5 bases and J dropped 6; count of bases not matched to a gene: 12. Germline assignment: CDR1 SGHVS and CDR2 FQNEAQ. CDR3 protein: CASSLGTALLAEAFF. The CDR3 bases are TGTGCCAGCAGCCTGGGGACAGCGCTTTTGGCTGAAGCTTTCTTT.

This clone was counted a few times. This chain joins TRBV3-1 (or the pseudogene TRBV3-2) and TRBJ1-1; D is ambiguous. The V end was cut by 4 bases, the J end by 2 bases, with 8 bases between. CDR1 and CDR2 (germline): LGHDT, YNNKEL (reference sequence). This CDR3 is built from 13 residues. CDR3 loop: CASSPGINTEAFF. CDR3 bases: TGTGCCAGCAGCCCCGGGATCAACACTGAAGCTTTCTTT.

CDR3 DNA: TGTGCCAGCAGTCAGACGGGGGATACGCAGTATTTT. Translating gives CASSQTGDTQYF. The chain uses TRBV14 and TRBJ2-3; D is possibly TRBD2 (5 bases). There are 12 residues in the CDR3. V gave up 6 bases and J gave up 6 bases, with 10 bases separating them. Germline assignment: CDR1 SGHDN and CDR2 FVKESK.

The genes are TRBV27 and TRBJ1-3; no reliable D call. The germline CDR1 and CDR2 sequences are MNHEY and SMNVEV (reference sequence). V lost 3 bases and J lost 0, with 9 bases in between. The CDR3 is 15 residues long. The CDR3 region is CASSLGADSGNTIYF. The DNA for the CDR3 is TGTGCCAGCAGTTTGGGCGCCGACTCTGGAAACACCATATATTTT.

The V gene is TRBV2, the J gene TRBJ1-6, with TRBD1 as a possible D gene (6 bases). The CDR3 is 14 residues long. The germline gives CDR1 SNHLY, CDR2 FYNNEI. Trimming removed 6 bases at V and 4 bases at J, with 10 bases between. The CDR3 DNA reads as TGTGCCAGCAGGTTAACAGGGTATAATTCACCCCTCCACTTT. Translation gives CASRLTGYNSPLHF.

The chain employs TRBV6-2 or TRBV6-3 and TRBJ1-2; D is perhaps TRBD1 (5 bases). Germline V gene sequence: CDR1 MNHEY, CDR2 SVGEGT. The CDR3 loop spans 13 amino acids. Trimming left V 2 bases short and J 5 bases short, with 9 bases between. The CDR3 loop is CASSYLQGYGYTF. CDR3 sequence (DNA): TGTGCCAGCAGTTACCTCCAGGGATATGGCTACACCTTC.

The rearrangement joins TRBV2 to TRBJ1-3; no reliable D call. Per the germline V gene, CDR1 is SNHLY and CDR2 is FYNNEI. This CDR3 is built from 13 residues. V lost 1 base, J lost 4 bases, and 5 bases lay in between. CDR3 DNA: TGTGCCAGCAGTGAAGTAAGGGGAAACACCATATATTTT. Translation gives CASSEVRGNTIYF.

The chain is built from TRBV19 and TRBJ1-1, with unresolved D. The CDR3 is made up of 14 amino acids. Trimming pared 5 bases from V and 3 bases from J, leaving 13 bases between. Germline CDR1 reads LNHDA; CDR2 reads SQIVND (reference sequence). The DNA for the CDR3 is TGTGCCAGTAGTGCGACAACCTACGACACTGAAGCTTTCTTT. Its protein product is CASSATTYDTEAFF.

This chain links TRBV5-6 with TRBJ1-1; D is ambiguous. Trimming stripped 0 bases from V and 3 bases from J, with 3 bases between. The CDR3 has 12 residues. Germline V gene data show CDR1 as SGHDT and CDR2 as YYEEEE. The CDR3 DNA reads as TGTGCCAGCAGCTTGGGATACACTGAAGCTTTCTTT. Protein product: CASSLGYTEAFF.

The chain combines TRBV27 with TRBJ2-7, with 10 bases matching TRBD1. This CDR3 is built from 15 residues. The V gene's germline CDR1 is MNHEY and CDR2 SMNVEV (reference sequence). The trim removed 0 bases at V and 2 bases at J, leaving 1 base unmatched. CDR3 loop: CASSLSTGGTYEQYF. The CDR3 nucleotides are TGTGCCAGCAGTTTATCGACAGGGGGCACCTACGAGCAGTACTTC.

This chain joins TRBV6-4 and TRBJ1-1; weak D call: TRBD1 (5 bases). Trimming cost V 7 bases and J 1 base, with 19 bases left between them. The germline CDR1 and CDR2 sequences are MRHNA and SNTAGT. The CDR3 length is 16 residues. CDR3 protein: CASIGFVGRGNTEAFF. The CDR3 region has the DNA TGTGCCAGCATAGGTTTTGTAGGGAGGGGGAACACTGAAGCTTTCTTT.

The chain combines TRBV11-3 with TRBJ2-3, with 9 bases lining up with TRBD1. The germline gives CDR1 SGHNT, CDR2 YENEEA. The junction had 6 bases not matched to a gene; V was cut back by 2 bases and J by 3 bases. The length of the CDR3 is 16 residues. The CDR3 DNA follows: TGTGCCAGCAGCTTATCTGGGACAGGGACGACAGATACGCAGTATTTT. This gives the protein CASSLSGTGTTDTQYF.

The genes are TRBV9 and TRBJ1-6; TRBD1 agrees at 9 bases. Germline V gives CDR1 SGDLS, CDR2 YYNGEE. The V and J ends lost 4 bases and 6 bases, in that order; junction bases with no gene match: 5. This CDR3 spans 15 amino acids. CDR3 sequence: CASSPTGGSNSPLHF. CDR3 bases: TGTGCCAGCAGCCCGACAGGGGGGAGTAATTCACCCCTCCACTTT.

The chain joins TRBV6-6 to TRBJ1-4, with 10 positions matching TRBD1. The CDR3 is 15 amino acids. The V segment lost 6 bases and the J segment 8 bases; nucleotides outside the gene matches: 9. Per germline, CDR1 MNHNY and CDR2 SVGAGI (reference sequence). This CDR3 reads CASRDSRDRGEKLFF. Written as DNA, the CDR3 is TGTGCCAGCAGAGACAGCCGGGACAGGGGAGAAAAACTGTTTTTT.

The V gene is TRBV6-6, the J gene TRBJ2-7; 7 positions match TRBD2. V trimming: 8 bases; J trimming: 3 bases; junction bases outside the gene matches: 10. This CDR3 contains 14 residues. The V gene's germline CDR1 is MNHNY and CDR2 SVGAGI (reference sequence). CDR3 coding DNA: TGTGCCAGCTCCGAGCGGGATAACTACTACGAGCAGTACTTC. The encoded protein is CASSERDNYYEQYF.

CDR3 DNA: TGTGCCAGCACCCAGGGAGAAAAACTGTTTTTT. This gives the protein CASTQGEKLFF. The chain employs TRBV2 and TRBJ1-4; possibly TRBD1 for D (5 bases). CDR1 and CDR2 from the germline V gene are SNHLY and FYNNEI. Trimming left V 7 bases short and J 8 bases short, with 8 bases between. There are 11 residues in the CDR3.

The genes are TRBV5-6 and TRBJ2-2; TRBD2 agrees at 8 bases. Losses at the gene ends were 2 bases for V and 2 bases for J; bases not matched to a gene: 8. This CDR3 has 17 residues. Per the germline V gene, CDR1 is SGHDT and CDR2 is YYEEEE. As DNA, the CDR3 is TGTGCCAGCAGCTTTCTCGGGGGGGCCGCCAACACCGGGGAGCTGTTTTTT. Its translation: CASSFLGGAANTGELFF.

This clone was seen a handful of times. The V call is TRBV5-1, the J call TRBJ1-5; D possibly corresponds to TRBD1 (6 bases). From germline, CDR1 is SGHRS and CDR2 YFSETQ. CDR3 length: 15 amino acids. Trimming cost V 4 bases and J 6 bases, with 17 bases left between them. As DNA, the CDR3 is TGCGCCAGCAGCCCGGGAGGGGGAGAGGGTCAGCCCCAGCATTTT. Its translation is CASSPGGGEGQPQHF.

The chain links TRBV5-4 to TRBJ2-1; D is perhaps TRBD1 (5 bases). The CDR3 is made up of 12 amino acids. From germline, CDR1 is SGHNT and CDR2 YYREEE (reference sequence). The germline V and J ends were trimmed by 3 bases and 9 bases, with 10 bases remaining between them. The CDR3 spells CASSSQGIEQFF. CDR3 nucleotides: TGTGCCAGCAGCTCTCAGGGCATTGAGCAGTTCTTC.

The chain uses TRBV6-5 and TRBJ2-3; the D gene is possibly TRBD2 (6 bases). V was cut by 9 bases and J by 5 bases, with 15 bases left in between. From germline, CDR1 is MNHEY and CDR2 SVGAGI. This CDR3 comprises 13 residues. The CDR3 spells CASTGTLRDTQYF. CDR3 nucleotide sequence: TGTGCCAGTACCGGGACTCTTCGAGATACGCAGTATTTT.

The rearrangement joins TRBV19 to TRBJ1-3; D perhaps matches TRBD1 (6 bases). Germline CDR1 LNHDA, CDR2 SQIVND (reference sequence). Trimming left V 6 bases short and J 4 bases short, with 16 bases between. The CDR3 is made up of 15 amino acids. The CDR3 spells CASSVRPQGGNTIYF. The CDR3 DNA follows: TGTGCCAGTAGCGTACGTCCCCAGGGGGGAAACACCATATATTTT.

The chain recombines TRBV6-2 or TRBV6-3 with TRBJ2-7; D uncertain. This CDR3 has 12 amino acids. V was trimmed by 6 bases and J by 2 bases, leaving 8 bases between them. Germline V gene sequence: CDR1 MNHEY, CDR2 SVGEGT. The CDR3 loop is CASSKTTYEQYF. The CDR3 nucleotides read TGTGCCAGCAGCAAGACAACCTACGAGCAGTACTTC.

The V and J genes are TRBV30 and TRBJ2-7; D may be TRBD1 (5 bases). Germline loops: CDR1 GTSNPN, CDR2 SVGIG (reference sequence). Trimming cost V 3 bases and J 5 bases, with 11 bases left between them. The CDR3 length is 12 residues. CDR3 amino acids: CAWRTALNEQYF. CDR3 nucleotides: TGTGCCTGGAGGACAGCCCTCAACGAGCAGTACTTC. Full variable domain (outside the CDR3, taken from reference TRBV30 and TRBJ2-7): SQTIHQWPATLVQPVGSPLSLECTVEGTSNPNLYWYRQAAGRGLQLLFYSVGIGQISSEVPQNLSASRPQDRQFILSSKKLLLSDSGFYLCAWRTALNEQYFGPGTRLTVT.

This chain connects TRBV7-9 to TRBJ2-7; D might be TRBD2 (6 bases). The CDR3 spans 14 residues. Germline loops: CDR1 SEHNR, CDR2 FQNEAQ (reference sequence). Trimming removed 6 bases from V and 2 bases from J, with 14 bases in between. The CDR3 DNA sequence: TGTGCCAGCAGTAGGTCTAGCGCAACCTACGAGCAGTACTTC. This codes for CASSRSSATYEQYF.

This chain links TRBV24-1 with TRBJ2-3; either TRBD1 or TRBD2 may fit D (5 bases each). This CDR3 spans 15 amino acids. Trimming removed 3 bases at V and 2 bases at J, with 11 bases between. Per the germline V gene, CDR1 is KGHDR and CDR2 is SFDVKD. For the CDR3, the DNA is TGTGCCACCAGTGATCCGGGACGCTCCACAGATACGCAGTATTTT. This sequence encodes CATSDPGRSTDTQYF.